This entry lists 30 T cell receptor beta chains sequenced from one sample in a study of shared clonotypes between healthy human individuals. Using immunoSEQ multiplex PCR, the repertoire was profiled, and TCRdb retains in-frame clones only, with some absent. The table shows about half a million clones, with around 79% occurring only once. What was sequenced was PBMCs. The receptors originated from a woman in her thirties or forties in good health. Some clones in this sample may be carry-over from other donors' samples.

The V and J genes are TRBV6-6 and TRBJ1-4; a possible D gene is TRBD1 (5 bases). The CDR3 runs to 14 residues. Germline CDR1 and CDR2: MNHNY and SVGAGI (reference sequence). Trimming took 0 bases from V and 5 from J, leaving 7 bases between them. Written as DNA, the CDR3 is TGTGCCAGCAGTTACTCGGGGGTCAATGAAAAACTGTTTTTT. This translates into CASSYSGVNEKLFF.

This clone showed up just a few times. This chain connects TRBV11-2 to TRBJ1-2; TRBD1 matches at 9 bases. The CDR3 length is 15 residues. J lost 1 base, V lost 5 bases, and 5 bases had no gene match. Germline V gives CDR1 SGHAT, CDR2 FQNNGV. The CDR3 region has the DNA TGTGCCAGCAGCCTGGGGACAGGGATTAACTATGGCTACACCTTC. This sequence encodes CASSLGTGINYGYTF. Together with reference TRBV11-2 and TRBJ1-2, the CDR3 gives the full variable domain: EAGVAQSPRYKIIEKRQSVAFWCNPISGHATLYWYQQILGQGPKLLIQFQNNGVVDDSQLPKDRFSAERLKGVDSTLKIQPAKLEDSAVYLCASSLGTGINYGYTFGSGTRLTVV.

The V gene is TRBV29-1, the J gene TRBJ2-5; the D gene is possibly TRBD2 (6 bases). This CDR3 spans 13 amino acids. The V and J ends lost 4 bases and 6 bases respectively, with 15 bases between them. Germline V gene sequence: CDR1 SQVTM, CDR2 ANQGSEA. The CDR3 DNA reads as TGCAGCGTTGGGGGGGAGGAGAGGAAGACCCAGTACTTC. Translation: CSVGGEERKTQYF.

The chain links TRBV27 to TRBJ2-2, with 8 nucleotides matching TRBD2. J was trimmed by 3 bases and V by 6 bases; bases with no gene match: 3. CDR1 and CDR2 (germline): MNHEY, SMNVEV (reference sequence). The CDR3 totals 14 residues. The CDR3 region is CASRLAGYTGELFF. CDR3 sequence (DNA): TGTGCCAGCAGGCTAGCGGGTTACACCGGGGAGCTGTTTTTT.

V and J are TRBV6-1 and TRBJ1-4, with D unclear. Germline CDR1 MNHNS, CDR2 SASEGT. Deletions cut 4 bases from V and 5 bases from J, with 8 bases between. CDR3 length: 13 amino acids. CDR3: CASSGSLNEKLFF. The CDR3 DNA follows: TGTGCCAGCAGTGGATCGTTGAATGAAAAACTGTTTTTT.

This clone was detected a few times. The gene calls are TRBV5-6 and TRBJ2-1, with D perhaps TRBD2 (5 bases). V was cut by 1 base and J by 8 bases, with 13 bases left in between. This CDR3 comprises 14 residues. The germline V gene has CDR1 SGHDT and CDR2 YYEEEE. CDR3 loop: CASSLYWRRDEQFF. CDR3 bases: TGTGCCAGCAGCTTGTATTGGCGGCGGGATGAGCAGTTCTTC. Based on the CDR3 plus reference TRBV5-6 and TRBJ2-1, the full variable domain is DAGVTQSPTHLIKTRGQQVTLRCSPKSGHDTVSWYQQALGQGPQFIFQYYEEEERQRGNFPDRFSGHQFPNYSSELNVNALLLGDSALYLCASSLYWRRDEQFFGPGTRLTVL.

DNA for the CDR3: TGTGCCAGCAGCCATAATCAACCCACAGATACGCAGTATTTT. Its protein product is CASSHNQPTDTQYF. The rearrangement uses TRBV7-9 and TRBJ2-3; D uncertain. V dropped 5 bases and J dropped 2 bases, with 11 bases sitting between them. Germline V lookup: CDR1 SEHNR, CDR2 FQNEAQ (reference sequence). This CDR3 region has 14 residues.

The chain recombines TRBV4-2 with TRBJ2-7; 7 bases match TRBD1. The V gene's germline CDR1 is LGHNA and CDR2 YNFKEQ. This CDR3 has 15 amino acids. Unmatched junction bases numbered 5, after V lost 3 bases and J lost 0 bases. The CDR3 here is CASSHPGTASYEQYF. The CDR3 nucleotides read TGTGCCAGCAGCCACCCCGGGACAGCCTCCTACGAGCAGTACTTC.

The rearrangement joins TRBV14 to TRBJ2-3, with TRBD2 identical over 9 bases. The CDR3 runs to 17 residues. In germline, CDR1 is SGHDN, CDR2 FVKESK. The J segment lost 1 base and the V segment lost 2 bases, leaving 7 bases of the junction unmatched. The CDR3 loop is CASSQRTLAGGTDTQYF. The CDR3 DNA reads TGTGCCAGCAGCCAACGGACCTTAGCGGGAGGCACAGATACGCAGTATTTT.

The genes are TRBV2 and TRBJ1-1; 9 bases are a match to TRBD1. Trimming cost V 8 bases and J 6 bases; bases outside gene matches: 7. Per germline, CDR1 SNHLY and CDR2 FYNNEI. This CDR3 has 13 residues. In DNA form, the CDR3 reads TGTGCCAGCGGAGTACAGGGGGCTGCTGAAGCTTTCTTT. Translation: CASGVQGAAEAFF.

This clone was found many times. The chain recombines TRBV28 with TRBJ2-1; D uncertain. This CDR3 contains 15 residues. The germline V gene encodes CDR1 MDHEN and CDR2 SYDVKM. The V end was cut by 3 bases, the J end by 1 base, with 10 bases between. CDR3 region: CASSFLAVSYNEQFF. The CDR3 DNA reads as TGTGCCAGCAGTTTTCTGGCGGTGTCCTACAATGAGCAGTTCTTC.

This clone was found once. The chain joins TRBV7-6 to TRBJ2-7; 12 nucleotides agree with TRBD2. The germline V gene has CDR1 SGHVS and CDR2 FNYEAQ. The V segment lost 2 bases and the J segment 2 bases; nucleotides outside the gene matches: 10. This CDR3 region has 18 residues. The CDR3 loop reads CASSLRASGRVSTYEQYF. CDR3 DNA sequence: TGTGCCAGCAGCTTAAGGGCTAGCGGGAGGGTCTCAACCTACGAGCAGTACTTC.

The V and J genes are TRBV11-2 and TRBJ2-1; D remains unclear. Germline CDR1 reads SGHAT; CDR2 reads FQNNGV. V dropped 1 base and J dropped 4 bases, with 5 bases sitting between them. This CDR3 has 13 residues. CDR3 sequence: CASSLGNYNEQFF. The CDR3 nucleotides read TGTGCCAGCAGCTTAGGCAATTACAATGAGCAGTTCTTC.

This sequence joins TRBV11-2 and TRBJ2-3; 14 nucleotides line up with TRBD2. Germline CDR1 is SGHAT and CDR2 is FQNNGV. This CDR3 spans 16 amino acids. The V gene end was trimmed by 5 bases and the J gene end by 3 bases; junction bases not matched to a gene: 4. CDR3 coding DNA: TGTGCCAGCAGCCGAGGGACTAGCGGGGGAACAGATACGCAGTATTTT. This translates into CASSRGTSGGTDTQYF.

The V gene is TRBV6-5, the J gene TRBJ2-7; 10 bases line up with TRBD1. The germline CDR1 and CDR2 sequences are MNHEY and SVGAGI. V lost 2 bases to trimming and J lost 4 bases; unmatched junction nucleotides: 2. The CDR3 is 14 amino acids. This chain's CDR3 is CASSYGQGGYEQYF. The CDR3 coding sequence is TGTGCCAGCAGTTACGGACAGGGGGGTTACGAGCAGTACTTC.

This chain connects TRBV18 to TRBJ2-3; 9 positions agree with TRBD1. V shed 2 bases, J shed 5 bases, and the junction held 8 bases outside the gene matches. The CDR3 consists of 16 residues. In germline, CDR1 is KGHSH, CDR2 LQKENI. The CDR3 loop reads CASSPTGGSSIDTQYF. For the CDR3, the DNA is TGTGCCAGCTCACCAACAGGGGGCTCGTCTATAGATACGCAGTATTTT. Based on the CDR3 plus reference TRBV18 and TRBJ2-3, the full variable domain is NAGVMQNPRHLVRRRGQEARLRCSPMKGHSHVYWYRQLPEEGLKFMVYLQKENIIDESGMPKERFSAEFPKEGPSILRIQQVVRGDSAAYFCASSPTGGSSIDTQYFGPGTRLTVL.

The chain is built from TRBV7-9 and TRBJ2-5; the D call may be TRBD1 or TRBD2 (5 bases each). Per germline, CDR1 SEHNR and CDR2 FQNEAQ (reference sequence). Between the trimmed V and J ends, which lost 5 bases and 0 bases, there was a span of 13 bases. This CDR3 comprises 15 residues. CDR3 protein: CASSLGMGDQETQYF. The CDR3 nucleotides read TGTGCCAGCAGCCTAGGGATGGGGGACCAAGAGACCCAGTACTTC.

The rearrangement joins TRBV5-4 to TRBJ2-1; 8 bases map to TRBD2. V shed 1 base and J 8 bases; nucleotides not matched to a gene: 8. CDR1 is SGHNT, CDR2 YYREEE, per germline (reference sequence). CDR3 size: 15 residues. CDR3 protein: CASSLPGGPRDEQFF. The CDR3 DNA reads TGTGCCAGCAGCTTGCCGGGAGGGCCTCGGGATGAGCAGTTCTTC.

This chain uses TRBV18 with TRBJ2-7; tentative D call: TRBD1 (6 bases). The V end was cut by 5 bases, the J end by 9 bases, with 17 bases between. Germline V lookup: CDR1 KGHSH, CDR2 LQKENI. The CDR3 has 13 residues. This CDR3 reads CASSATGFGGQYF. CDR3 DNA: TGTGCCAGCTCAGCTACAGGGTTCGGCGGGCAGTACTTC.

The chain couples TRBV7-9 to TRBJ1-1; D perhaps matches TRBD1 (5 bases). Germline V gene data show CDR1 as SEHNR and CDR2 as FQNEAQ (reference sequence). The V end lost 1 base, the J end lost 5 bases, and 11 bases lay between the germline ends. The CDR3 runs 14 residues. CDR3 sequence reads: CASSLDGGSTEAFF. In DNA form, the CDR3 reads TGTGCCAGCAGCTTAGATGGGGGATCGACTGAAGCTTTCTTT.

This sequence joins TRBV19 and TRBJ2-1, with D perhaps matching TRBD2 (5 bases). Per germline, CDR1 LNHDA and CDR2 SQIVND (reference sequence). V was pared by 5 bases and J by 3 bases, with 17 bases between. This CDR3 contains 16 residues. CDR3 sequence reads: CASSSQAADLYNEQFF. The DNA for the CDR3 is TGTGCCAGTAGTTCCCAGGCAGCGGACCTCTACAATGAGCAGTTCTTC.

J is TRBJ1-5 and V is TRBV6-1, with D hard to call. Germline CDR1 reads MNHNS; CDR2 reads SASEGT. The CDR3 extends over 12 amino acids. Trimming left V 9 bases short and J 7 bases short, with 13 bases between. The CDR3 bases are TGTGCCAGAAAACCCCAGGTCCAGCCCCAGCATTTT. It specifies CARKPQVQPQHF.

The chain has TRBV6-4 and TRBJ2-1, with D perhaps matching TRBD2 (6 bases). Trimming cost V 7 bases and J 4 bases, with 17 bases left between them. Per germline, CDR1 MRHNA and CDR2 SNTAGT. This CDR3 is 15 amino acids long. CDR3 in amino acids: CASTETGEGYNEQFF. The CDR3 DNA reads TGTGCCAGCACCGAGACGGGAGAGGGGTACAATGAGCAGTTCTTC.

The chain employs TRBV20-1 and TRBJ2-7; D is ambiguous. In germline, CDR1 is DFQATT, CDR2 SNEGSKA (reference sequence). This CDR3 contains 11 residues. V lost 2 bases, J lost 5 bases, and 7 bases lay in between. CDR3 nucleotide sequence: TGCAGTGCTAGACTATCGAACGAGCAGTACTTC. Translating it yields CSARLSNEQYF.

The chain combines TRBV7-2 with TRBJ1-5; unclear D gene. The CDR3 contains 14 residues. The germline V gene encodes CDR1 SGHTA and CDR2 FQGNSA. Trimming removed 5 bases at V and 1 base at J, with 9 bases between. CDR3 sequence reads: CASSVDMSNQPQHF. The CDR3 DNA is TGTGCCAGCAGCGTTGACATGAGCAATCAGCCCCAGCATTTT.

This clone was counted a few times. J is TRBJ2-5 and V is TRBV25-1; TRBD2 agrees at 12 bases. The J call may be faulty, since TRBJ2-7 better matches the DNA end. Per germline, CDR1 MGHDK and CDR2 SYGVNS. The CDR3 is 15 amino acids. Here the CDR3 reads CASRPSSGRAHEQYF. The CDR3 nucleotides are TGTGCCAGCAGACCGTCTAGCGGGAGGGCCCACGAGCAGTACTTC.

The rearrangement joins TRBV10-2 to TRBJ2-7; possibly TRBD1 or TRBD2 for D (5 bases each). Germline CDR1 WSHSY, CDR2 SAAADI. This CDR3 spans 16 amino acids. Trimming took 0 bases from V and 2 from J, leaving 14 bases between them. The CDR3, as DNA: TGCGCCAGCAGTGAGTCGAGTAGGGGACGGGCCTACGAGCAGTACTTC. Translating gives CASSESSRGRAYEQYF.

This chain's CDR3 is CASSQGTVRSLAGGRSYNEQFF. The CDR3 coding sequence is TGTGCCAGCTCACAAGGGACAGTCAGGTCGTTAGCGGGAGGCCGGAGTTACAATGAGCAGTTCTTC. V is TRBV18 and J is TRBJ2-1; TRBD2 matches 10 bases. This CDR3 has 22 amino acids. V shed 4 bases, J shed 4 bases, and the junction held 25 bases outside the gene matches. Germline V gene sequence: CDR1 KGHSH, CDR2 LQKENI.

The chain employs TRBV7-2 and TRBJ2-3; possible D gene TRBD2, 6 bases. There are 16 residues in the CDR3. Trimming shortened V by 4 bases and J by 6 bases, and 20 bases separated the two germline ends. Looked up from germline, CDR1 is SGHTA and CDR2 is FQGNSA. CDR3 nucleotide sequence: TGTGCCAGCAGCTCCCTTCGACTAGTTGGATCTGATACGCAGTATTTT. It translates to CASSSLRLVGSDTQYF. The variable domain in full, completed from reference TRBV7-2 and TRBJ2-3, reads GAGVSQSPSNKVTEKGKDVELRCDPISGHTALYWYRQSLGQGLEFLIYFQGNSAPDKSGLPSDRFSAERTGGSVSTLTIQRTQQEDSAVYLCASSSLRLVGSDTQYFGPGTRLTVL.

This sequence joins TRBV2 and TRBJ2-1, with no clear D. Trimming cost V 4 bases and J 3 bases, with 4 bases left between them. This CDR3 is 12 amino acids long. CDR1 is SNHLY and CDR2 is FYNNEI in the germline V gene. The CDR3 DNA follows: TGTGCCAGCAGTGGGGACTACAATGAGCAGTTCTTC. Its translation is CASSGDYNEQFF.